The clone carrying this T cell receptor (beta chain) occurred a few times. Its target is unknown. This record belongs to a study of cytomegalovirus exposure and HLA in healthy donors. Study results and caveats: In a later analysis, TCR beta V- and J-gene trimming showed a link to a missense DCLRE1C variant. A later analysis reported that several of the most significant clusters appeared to be linked to common viral pathogens, among them Epstein-Barr virus.

The CDR3 is 15 amino acids. Germline V CDR1 and CDR2: SGHTA, FQGNSA. The ends lost 5 bases at V and 0 bases at J; junction bases unmatched: 6. The PCR used 60 Vbeta and 13 Jbeta primers. TCRdb's copy holds only in-frame clones and misses some; the assay was immunoSEQ multiplex PCR. The repertoire consists of 150,000 to 180,000 clones, with approximately 80% occurring once and the leading ten covering around 13%. The V call is TRBV7-2, the J call TRBJ1-1, with TRBD1 matching over 7 bases. The source material was PBMCs. The clonotype originates from a man aged 25-45 years in good health and CMV-seropositive. The CDR3 reads CASSTRTGVNTEAFF. CDR3 bases: TGTGCCAGCAGCACAAGAACAGGGGTGAACACTGAAGCTTTCTTT.